The sequence of this T cell receptor beta chain was determined in a study of T cell changes during pregnancy in multiple sclerosis. The germline V gene has CDR1 SNHLY and CDR2 FYNNEI. This CDR3 has 13 residues. V shed 8 bases and J shed 2 bases, with 13 bases lying between them. Sequencing used immunoSEQ multiplex PCR; TCRdb keeps in-frame clones, though not all of them. Here the sample spans about 38,000 clones, about 90% being singletons. The V call is TRBV2, the J call TRBJ2-7; TRBD2 might be the D (6 bases). This TCR derives from a female donor with multiple sclerosis, enrolled in a pregnancy study. Sequences were derived from CD4+ T cells from peripheral blood mononuclear cells, sampled before pregnancy. The CDR3 loop reads CASGRDGTYEQYF. The CDR3 DNA reads TGTGCCAGCGGGCGGGACGGTACCTACGAGCAGTACTTC. The complete variable domain, with remaining parts taken from reference TRBV2 and TRBJ2-7, reads EPEVTQTPSHQVTQMGQEVILRCVPISNHLYFYWYRQILGQKVEFLVSFYNNEISEKSEIFDDQFSVERPDGSNFTLKIRSTKLEDSAMYFCASGRDGTYEQYFGPGTRLTVT.